A selection of T cell receptor beta chains follows, all from one sample in a study of cytomegalovirus exposure and HLA in healthy donors. Generated by immunoSEQ multiplex PCR, the TCRdb table keeps only in-frame clones and is missing some. The sample includes about 150,000 clones, about 82% of them seen just once. Input material: PBMCs. All receptors come from a human donor in good health. Each CDR3 is given with its conserved first and last residue. D genes are given only for firm matches. Clone size, where shown, is once, few, many, or a class for clones that have expanded.

D gene	CDR3 length	clone size	V gene	J gene	CDR3 protein	CDR3 DNA
TRBD2	20	NA	TRBV4-3	TRBJ2-2	CASSQDLVAGGLTSTGELFF	TGCGCCAGCAGCCAAGATTTGGTAGCGGGGGGCCTAACGAGCACCGGGGAGCTGTTTTTT
NA	12	NA	TRBV29-1	TRBJ2-7	CSVHTGSREQYF	TGCAGCGTTCACACAGGGAGTAGAGAGCAGTACTTC
NA	16	NA	TRBV7-2	TRBJ1-1	CASSLGARIRGTEAFF	TGTGCCAGCAGCTTAGGGGCTAGGATAAGGGGAACTGAAGCTTTCTTT
NA	14	once	TRBV5-1	TRBJ1-1	CASSLRQDNTEAFF	TGCGCCAGCAGCTTGAGACAGGATAACACTGAAGCTTTCTTT
NA	14	NA	TRBV5-1	TRBJ2-2	CASSPGHPTGELFF	TGCGCCAGCAGCCCGGGACACCCCACCGGGGAGCTGTTTTTT
TRBD1	16	NA	TRBV19	TRBJ1-3	CASSTYRGYSGNTIYF	TGTGCCAGTAGTACATACAGGGGCTACTCTGGAAACACCATATATTTT
TRBD2	16	NA	TRBV15	TRBJ2-5	CATSRGLGTSEETQYF	TGTGCCACCAGCAGAGGTCTCGGGACTAGCGAAGAGACCCAGTACTTC
TRBD1	15	NA	TRBV11-1	TRBJ1-1	CASSSMTGMNTEAFF	TGTGCCAGCAGCTCCATGACAGGGATGAACACTGAAGCTTTCTTT
TRBD1	15	NA	TRBV7-9	TRBJ2-5	CASSLSGQMQETQYF	TGTGCCAGCAGCTTATCGGGACAGATGCAAGAGACCCAGTACTTC
NA	12	NA	TRBV5-1	TRBJ2-7	CASSLVLDEQYF	TGCGCCAGCAGCTTGGTCCTAGACGAGCAGTACTTC
TRBD1	13	NA	TRBV5-6	TRBJ1-2	CASLTPTGGGYTF	TGTGCCAGTCTGACCCCAACAGGGGGTGGCTACACCTTC
TRBD1	13	NA	TRBV6-1	TRBJ1-6	CASSGDRASPLHF	TGTGCCAGCAGTGGGGACAGGGCTTCACCCCTCCACTTT
NA	15	NA	TRBV10-3	TRBJ1-1	CAISESSIENTEAFF	TGTGCCATCAGTGAGTCAAGTATAGAAAACACTGAAGCTTTCTTT
NA	17	NA	TRBV27	TRBJ1-5	CASSLSSWTGGNQPQHF	TGTGCCAGCAGTCTCTCGTCCTGGACGGGGGGCAATCAGCCCCAGCATTTT
NA	14	NA	TRBV5-1	TRBJ2-7	CASSLGGESYEQYF	TGCGCCAGCAGCTTGGGGGGAGAATCCTACGAGCAGTACTTC
NA	14	NA	TRBV5-6	TRBJ1-2	CASSSEDRLGGYTF	TGTGCCAGCAGTTCGGAGGATCGGCTCGGAGGCTACACCTTC
TRBD2	13	once	TRBV9	TRBJ2-7	CASSASGGYEQYF	TGTGCCAGCAGCGCTAGCGGGGGCTACGAGCAGTACTTC
NA	17	NA	TRBV5-1	TRBJ2-2	CASSLPEWGPNTGELFF	TGCGCCAGCAGCCTACCAGAGTGGGGCCCGAACACCGGGGAGCTGTTTTTT
NA	12	once	TRBV7-8	TRBJ2-1	CASSLVGLEQFF	TGTGCCAGCAGCTTAGTTGGACTAGAGCAGTTCTTC
NA	16	NA	TRBV4-2	TRBJ1-3	CASSPDTDRSGNTIYF	TGTGCCAGCAGCCCGGACACCGACCGCTCTGGAAACACCATATATTTT
TRBD2	16	once	TRBV27	TRBJ2-3	CASSTWEGRSTDTQYF	TGTGCCAGCAGTACGTGGGAGGGCCGGAGCACAGATACGCAGTATTTT
NA	16	NA	TRBV5-1	TRBJ2-2	CASSPQGGLNTGELFF	TGCGCCAGCAGCCCGCAGGGGGGATTGAACACCGGGGAGCTGTTTTTT
TRBD1	15	NA	TRBV18	TRBJ2-7	CASSEDRAGSYEQYF	TGTGCCAGCTCAGAGGACAGGGCCGGGTCCTACGAGCAGTACTTC
NA	13	NA	TRBV30	TRBJ1-2	CAWSVWTSYGYTF	TGTGCCTGGAGTGTCTGGACATCCTATGGCTACACCTTC
NA	15	NA	TRBV5-1	TRBJ2-6	CASSEPGSGANVLTF	TGCGCCAGCAGCGAACCAGGGTCTGGGGCCAACGTCCTGACTTTC
NA	14	NA	TRBV5-1	TRBJ2-7	CATSLTGSPYEQYF	TGCGCCACCTCTTTAACCGGGAGTCCCTACGAGCAGTACTTC
NA	12	NA	TRBV5-4	TRBJ1-2	CASSSRNYGYTF	TGTGCCAGCAGCTCCAGGAACTATGGCTACACCTTC
TRBD2	13	once	TRBV7-9	TRBJ2-7	CASTLAGAEEQYF	TGTGCCAGCACACTAGCGGGAGCGGAAGAGCAGTACTTC
NA	14	NA	TRBV5-1	TRBJ2-7	CASSLVSGSYEQYF	TGCGCCAGCAGCTTAGTAAGCGGCTCCTACGAGCAGTACTTC
NA	15	once	TRBV10-3	TRBJ2-3	CAISRGQTSTDTQYF	TGTGCCATCAGTCGAGGACAGACTAGCACAGATACGCAGTATTTT
NA	14	NA	TRBV9	TRBJ2-2	CASSVHRETGELFF	TGTGCCAGCAGCGTTCACAGGGAAACCGGGGAGCTGTTTTTT
TRBD1	14	once	TRBV11-2	TRBJ1-1	CASNLGKGTGEAFF	TGTGCCAGCAACCTAGGCAAGGGGACAGGCGAAGCTTTCTTT
TRBD2	15	NA	TRBV11-2	TRBJ2-1	CASSQGTSGYNEQFF	TGTGCCAGCAGCCAGGGGACTAGCGGATACAATGAGCAGTTCTTC
TRBD1	16	NA	TRBV5-1	TRBJ2-1	CASSLSTGGSYNEQFF	TGCGCCAGCAGCTTATCGACAGGGGGCTCATACAATGAGCAGTTCTTC
TRBD1	15	NA	TRBV5-1	TRBJ1-1	CASRYPGTVNTEAFF	TGCGCCAGCAGATATCCCGGGACAGTGAACACTGAAGCTTTCTTT
NA	15	NA	TRBV29-1	TRBJ1-2	CSVEGDSNGNYGYTF	TGCAGCGTTGAAGGAGACAGCAACGGCAACTATGGCTACACCTTC
TRBD1	18	NA	TRBV28	TRBJ1-2	CASSYKIRGQGANYGYTF	TGTGCCAGCAGCTACAAAATTAGGGGACAGGGGGCTAACTATGGCTACACCTTC
NA	14	NA	TRBV4-1	TRBJ2-1	CASSQPQGYNEQFF	TGCGCCAGCAGCCAGCCGCAGGGGTACAATGAGCAGTTCTTC
NA	13	NA	TRBV5-1	TRBJ1-4	CASSLGHREKLFF	TGCGCCAGCAGCTTAGGTCATCGGGAGAAACTGTTTTTT
NA	14	NA	TRBV10-3	TRBJ2-7	CAISGGTEAYEQYF	TGTGCCATCAGTGGCGGGACGGAGGCCTACGAGCAGTACTTC
NA	13	NA	TRBV7-9	TRBJ1-2	CASSLAKGYGYTF	TGTGCCAGCAGCTTAGCGAAGGGGTATGGCTACACCTTC
NA	15	NA	TRBV5-1	TRBJ2-2	CASSLGDTLTGELFF	TGCGCCAGCAGCTTGGGTGATACTCTCACCGGGGAGCTGTTTTTT
NA	15	NA	TRBV5-1	TRBJ1-3	CASREHHSSGNTIYF	TGCGCCAGCCGCGAGCACCACTCCTCTGGAAACACCATATATTTT
TRBD1	19	NA	TRBV4-1	TRBJ1-2	CASSQDPTRVRQGRYGYTF	TGCGCCAGCAGCCAAGACCCAACTAGGGTAAGACAGGGAAGATATGGCTACACCTTC
NA	15	NA	TRBV6-1	TRBJ2-1	CASIRRARGYNEQFF	TGTGCCAGCATCCGAAGGGCCAGAGGGTACAATGAGCAGTTCTTC
TRBD1	14	NA	TRBV4-1	TRBJ1-6	CASSQDRGRSPLHF	TGCGCCAGCAGCCAGGACAGGGGCAGATCACCCCTCCACTTT